The 19 T cell receptor beta chains presented below share a single source sample, sequenced in a study of shared T cell receptors in the human thymus. Repertoires were generated with immunoSEQ multiplex PCR, while TCRdb's copy carries only in-frame clones and drops some. The sample has roughly 410,000 clones, 85% to 95% seen once. Material: thymocytes. The receptors originated from a human donor.

The chain carries TRBV5-4 and TRBJ2-1; D may be TRBD2 (6 bases). V lost 4 bases to trimming and J lost 1 base, with 15 bases between them. Germline V gene sequence: CDR1 SGHNT, CDR2 YYREEE (reference sequence). The CDR3 is 16 amino acids. CDR3 residues: CASSRNQRASYNEQFF. Here the CDR3 DNA reads TGTGCCAGCAGCCGCAACCAGCGGGCTTCCTACAATGAGCAGTTCTTC.

The chain is built from TRBV21-1 and TRBJ2-5. TRBV21-1 is annotated as a pseudogene. The CDR3 loop spans 13 amino acids. CDR3 coding DNA: TGTGCCAGCAGCAAAGAATGTGAAGAGACCCAGTACTTC. It is translated as CASSKECEETQYF.

This rearrangement joins TRBV4-2 to TRBJ1-5; D remains unclear. The CDR3 is made up of 13 amino acids. Germline values: CDR1 LGHNA, CDR2 YNFKEQ. Deletions cut 4 bases from V and 1 base from J, with 5 bases between. The CDR3 reads CASSRRSNQPQHF. CDR3 DNA: TGTGCCAGCAGCCGGAGAAGCAATCAGCCCCAGCATTTT.

The rearrangement joins TRBV28 to TRBJ1-1; D ambiguous. With 2 bases removed from V and 3 bases from J, the gap between germline ends came to 13 bases. CDR1 is MDHEN, CDR2 SYDVKM, per germline. This CDR3 is built from 15 residues. DNA of the CDR3: TGTGCCAGCAGTTTACTACTGAAGGGAGACACTGAAGCTTTCTTT. Its protein is CASSLLLKGDTEAFF.

The chain carries TRBV27 and TRBJ2-7; 12 positions match TRBD2. Germline V CDR1 and CDR2: MNHEY, SMNVEV (reference sequence). V was pared by 4 bases and J by 3 bases, with 4 bases of the junction left unmatched. The CDR3 spans 15 residues. CDR3 coding DNA: TGTGCCAGCAGTTCATGGGGACTAGCGGGCTACGAGCAGTACTTC. As protein: CASSSWGLAGYEQYF.

The chain couples TRBV4-3 to TRBJ2-7, with TRBD2 matching 8 bases. The V gene end was trimmed by 0 bases and the J gene end by 5 bases; junction bases not matched to a gene: 18. In germline, CDR1 is LGHNA, CDR2 YSLEER. This CDR3 is built from 19 residues. CDR3 amino acids: CASSQESRARTGGPHEQYF. CDR3 bases: TGCGCCAGCAGCCAAGAGTCTAGGGCGAGGACGGGAGGGCCTCACGAGCAGTACTTC.

The chain is built from TRBV30 and TRBJ1-4; 10 positions match TRBD1. The V segment lost 3 bases and the J segment 0 bases; nucleotides outside the gene matches: 19. This CDR3 region has 21 residues. Germline values: CDR1 GTSNPN, CDR2 SVGIG (reference sequence). CDR3 loop: CAWRPGQGPLRPSPTNEKLFF. The CDR3 nucleotides are TGTGCCTGGAGACCGGGACAGGGGCCCCTCCGACCTTCCCCAACTAATGAAAAACTGTTTTTT. The whole variable domain, remainder taken from reference TRBV30 and TRBJ1-4, is SQTIHQWPATLVQPVGSPLSLECTVEGTSNPNLYWYRQAAGRGLQLLFYSVGIGQISSEVPQNLSASRPQDRQFILSSKKLLLSDSGFYLCAWRPGQGPLRPSPTNEKLFFGSGTQLSVL.

The chain employs TRBV28 and TRBJ2-7; either TRBD1 or TRBD2 may fit D (6 bases each). Trimming shortened V by 6 bases and J by 3 bases, and 12 bases separated the two germline ends. Germline V gene lookup returns CDR1 MDHEN and CDR2 SYDVKM. The CDR3 sequence is 13 residues long. The CDR3 coding sequence is TGTGCCAGCAGGGTACAGGGAGGCTACGAGCAGTACTTC. As protein: CASRVQGGYEQYF.

J is TRBJ2-1 and V is TRBV4-2, with TRBD2 identical over 9 bases. V dropped 9 bases and J dropped 5; count of bases not matched to a gene: 5. This CDR3 is 13 amino acids long. CDR1 is LGHNA, CDR2 YNFKEQ, per germline. The CDR3 sequence is CARGTSPNNEQFF. In DNA form, the CDR3 reads TGTGCCAGGGGGACTAGCCCAAACAATGAGCAGTTCTTC.

This chain links TRBV7-6 with TRBJ2-1; D gene unclear. V lost 8 bases, J lost 9 bases, and 17 bases lay in between. CDR3 length: 13 amino acids. Germline-derived CDR1 and CDR2 are SGHVS and FNYEAQ. The CDR3 is CASLLAPRAEQFF. As DNA, the CDR3 is TGTGCCAGCCTCCTGGCTCCCCGTGCTGAGCAGTTCTTC.

The chain couples TRBV7-6 to TRBJ2-7, with D tentatively TRBD2 (5 bases). The CDR3 loop spans 12 amino acids. CDR1 is SGHVS, CDR2 FNYEAQ, per germline. V was trimmed by 4 bases and J by 3 bases, leaving 7 bases between them. The CDR3 is CASSSRGYEQYF. CDR3 coding DNA: TGTGCCAGCAGCTCCCGGGGCTACGAGCAGTACTTC.

The rearrangement uses TRBV6-7 and TRBJ1-5; TRBD1 might be the D (5 bases). TRBV6-7 is noted as an ORF with a role that remains uncertain. CDR3 length: 15 residues. V dropped 7 bases and J dropped 1 base, with 14 bases sitting between them. The CDR3 coding sequence is TGTGCCAGCAACCTGGGGGGACGGAGCAATCAGCCCCAGCATTTT. It codes for CASNLGGRSNQPQHF.

The rearrangement joins TRBV23-1 to TRBJ2-7; 7 bases agree with TRBD1. TRBV23-1 is an ORF, and what it does is uncertain. The trim removed 4 bases at V and 5 bases at J, leaving 20 bases unmatched. CDR3 length equals 18 residues. CDR3 coding DNA: TGCGCCAGCAGTCCCTCAGGTCCCGGGACAGCAAAATTCCACGAGCAGTACTTC. Encoded protein: CASSPSGPGTAKFHEQYF.

V and J are TRBV27 and TRBJ2-1; 9 bases align to TRBD2. Germline-derived CDR1 and CDR2 are MNHEY and SMNVEV (reference sequence). The CDR3 sequence is 14 residues long. V lost 4 bases, J lost 6 bases, and 4 bases stayed unmatched. CDR3 region: CASSCETSGNEQFF. CDR3 nucleotides: TGTGCCAGCAGTTGTGAGACTAGCGGCAATGAGCAGTTCTTC.

This chain links TRBV5-1 with TRBJ2-3, with 9 bases identical to TRBD2. Germline values: CDR1 SGHRS, CDR2 YFSETQ. The CDR3 length is 17 residues. Trimming removed 0 bases from V and 0 bases from J; junction bases left unmatched: 5. In DNA form, the CDR3 reads TGCGCCAGCAGCTTGGGACTAGCGGTGTCTAGCACAGATACGCAGTATTTT. This gives the protein CASSLGLAVSSTDTQYF.

This chain uses TRBV7-6 with TRBJ2-3; possibly TRBD1 for D (6 bases). The CDR3 is made up of 14 amino acids. V was clipped by 4 bases and J by 6 bases, with 14 bases between them. CDR1 is SGHVS, CDR2 FNYEAQ, per germline. The CDR3 loop is CASSYRARGDTQYF. The CDR3 DNA reads TGTGCCAGCAGCTACCGAGCGAGGGGGGATACGCAGTATTTT.

The CDR3, as DNA: TGTGCCAGTAGTATAGGGGGGACAAGGATTAACACTGAAGCTTTCTTT. Its translation: CASSIGGTRINTEAFF. The chain carries TRBV19 and TRBJ1-1; possibly TRBD1 for D (6 bases). The germline gives CDR1 LNHDA, CDR2 SQIVND (reference sequence). This CDR3 contains 16 residues. V shed 1 base and J shed 2 bases, with 14 bases lying between them. Full variable domain (outside the CDR3, taken from reference TRBV19 and TRBJ1-1): DGGITQSPKYLFRKEGQNVTLSCEQNLNHDAMYWYRQDPGQGLRLIYYSQIVNDFQKGDIAEGYSVSREKKESFPLTVTSAQKNPTAFYLCASSIGGTRINTEAFFGQGTRLTVV.

The V gene is TRBV5-5, the J gene TRBJ1-2, with TRBD1 matching over 7 bases. CDR1 SGHKS and CDR2 YYEKEE come from the germline V gene (reference sequence). The CDR3 covers 15 residues. V dropped 4 bases and J dropped 4; count of bases not matched to a gene: 10. The CDR3 here is CASSGGGQDSYGYTF. The CDR3 DNA sequence: TGTGCCAGCAGCGGGGGCGGACAGGACAGCTATGGCTACACCTTC.

This chain links TRBV13 with TRBJ2-3; TRBD1 agrees at 10 bases. Germline V CDR1 and CDR2: PRHDT, FYEKMQ (reference sequence). The CDR3 is made up of 17 amino acids. V was pared by 2 bases and J by 2 bases, with 7 bases of the junction left unmatched. CDR3 nucleotide sequence: TGTGCCAGCAGCTTAAAATTAGGGACAGGGGTCACAGATACGCAGTATTTT. This encodes CASSLKLGTGVTDTQYF. The entire variable domain, with the rest obtained from reference TRBV13 and TRBJ2-3, is as follows: AAGVIQSPRHLIKEKRETATLKCYPIPRHDTVYWYQQGPGQDPQFLISFYEKMQSDKGSIPDRFSAQQFSDYHSELNMSSLELGDSALYFCASSLKLGTGVTDTQYFGPGTRLTVL.